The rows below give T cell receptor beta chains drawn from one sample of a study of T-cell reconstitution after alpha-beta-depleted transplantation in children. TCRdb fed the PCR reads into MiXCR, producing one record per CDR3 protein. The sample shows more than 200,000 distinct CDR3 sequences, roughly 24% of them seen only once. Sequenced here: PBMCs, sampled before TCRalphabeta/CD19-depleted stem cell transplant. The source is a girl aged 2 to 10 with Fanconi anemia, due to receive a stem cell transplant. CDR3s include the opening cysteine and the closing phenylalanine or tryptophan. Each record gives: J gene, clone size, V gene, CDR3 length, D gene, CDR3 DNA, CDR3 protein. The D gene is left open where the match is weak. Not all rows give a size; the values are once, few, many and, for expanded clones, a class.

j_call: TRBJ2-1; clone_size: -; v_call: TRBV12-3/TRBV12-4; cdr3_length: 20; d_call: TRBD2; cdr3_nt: TGTGCCAGCAGTTTCGTCCGGACTAGCCTCCCCGGGGGTTCCTACAATGAGCAGTTCTTC; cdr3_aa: CASSFVRTSLPGGSYNEQFF
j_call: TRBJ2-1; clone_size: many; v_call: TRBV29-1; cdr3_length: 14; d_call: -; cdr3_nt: TGCAGCGTGAACCGGGACTCAATCTACAATGAGCAGTTCTTC; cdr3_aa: CSVNRDSIYNEQFF
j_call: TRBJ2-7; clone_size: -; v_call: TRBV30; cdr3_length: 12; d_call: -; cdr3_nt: TGTGCCTGGAGAAGCACCGCCTACGAGCAGTACTTC; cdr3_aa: CAWRSTAYEQYF
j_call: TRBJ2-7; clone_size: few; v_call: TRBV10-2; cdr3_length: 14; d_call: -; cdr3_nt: TGCGCCAGCCACCGAGACAGTGGACCTTACGAGCAGTACTTC; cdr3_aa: CASHRDSGPYEQYF
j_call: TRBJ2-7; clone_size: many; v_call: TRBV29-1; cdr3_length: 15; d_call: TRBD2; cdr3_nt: TGCAGCGTTGCACCTTTAGCGGGGGGTGAACACGAGCAGTACTTC; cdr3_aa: CSVAPLAGGEHEQYF
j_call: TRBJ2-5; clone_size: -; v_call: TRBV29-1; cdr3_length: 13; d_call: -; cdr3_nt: TGCAGCGGTGGTCAGCTAGGGGAAGAGACCCAGTACTTC; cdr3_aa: CSGGQLGEETQYF
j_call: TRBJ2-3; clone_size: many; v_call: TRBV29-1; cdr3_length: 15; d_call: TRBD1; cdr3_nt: TGCAGCGCAGGGGTAGGGGGCGCCATCACAGATACGCAGTATTTT; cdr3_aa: CSAGVGGAITDTQYF
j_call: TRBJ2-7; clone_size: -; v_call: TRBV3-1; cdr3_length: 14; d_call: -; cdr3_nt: TGTGCCAGCAGCGCCACCGGGACCGGGGACGAGCAGTACTTC; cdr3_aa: CASSATGTGDEQYF
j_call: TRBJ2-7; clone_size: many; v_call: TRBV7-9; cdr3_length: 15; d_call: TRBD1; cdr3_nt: TGTGCCAGCAGCTCCGGACAGGGTAGGACCTACGAGCAGTACTTC; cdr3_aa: CASSSGQGRTYEQYF
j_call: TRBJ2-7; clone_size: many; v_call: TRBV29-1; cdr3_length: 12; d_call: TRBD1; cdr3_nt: TGCAGCGCCTTCACAGGGGGCTACGAGCAGTACTTC; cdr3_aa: CSAFTGGYEQYF
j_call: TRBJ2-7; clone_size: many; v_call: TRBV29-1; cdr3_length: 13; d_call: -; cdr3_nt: TGCAGCGTTGGCGGAATATATACCTACGAGCAGTACTTC; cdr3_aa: CSVGGIYTYEQYF
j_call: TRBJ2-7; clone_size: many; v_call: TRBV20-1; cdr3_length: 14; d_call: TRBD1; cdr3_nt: TGCAGTGCTAGAGCTCCGGGACAGCCCTACGAGCAGTACTTC; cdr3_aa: CSARAPGQPYEQYF
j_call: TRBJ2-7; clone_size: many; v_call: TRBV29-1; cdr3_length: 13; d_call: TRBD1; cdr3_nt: TGCAGCGCCCAAGTAGGGACAGGGAGCGAGCAGTACTTC; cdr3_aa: CSAQVGTGSEQYF
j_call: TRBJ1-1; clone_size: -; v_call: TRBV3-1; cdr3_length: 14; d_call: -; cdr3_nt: TGTGCCAGCACCCCCAGGGAGGTGAACACTGAAGCTTTCTTT; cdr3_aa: CASTPREVNTEAFF
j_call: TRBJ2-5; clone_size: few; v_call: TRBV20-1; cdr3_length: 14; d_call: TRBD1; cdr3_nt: TGCAGTGCTAGAGACGCACAGGGGAAAGAGACCCAGTACTTC; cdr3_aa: CSARDAQGKETQYF
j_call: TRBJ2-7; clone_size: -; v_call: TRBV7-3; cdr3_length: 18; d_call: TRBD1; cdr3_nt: TGTGCCAGCAGCTTAATTCAGCCGACTTCGGGACAGGTTCGGGAGCAGTACTTC; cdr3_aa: CASSLIQPTSGQVREQYF
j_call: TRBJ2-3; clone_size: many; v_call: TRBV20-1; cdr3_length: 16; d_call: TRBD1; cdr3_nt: TGCAGTGCTAGTTTGGGGGGGACAGGGGCAATAGATACGCAGTATTTT; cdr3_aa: CSASLGGTGAIDTQYF
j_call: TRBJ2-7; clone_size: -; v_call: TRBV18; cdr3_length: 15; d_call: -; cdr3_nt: TGTGCCAGCTCATTACTAATTGGGAGCTCCTACGAGCAGTACTTC; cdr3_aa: CASSLLIGSSYEQYF
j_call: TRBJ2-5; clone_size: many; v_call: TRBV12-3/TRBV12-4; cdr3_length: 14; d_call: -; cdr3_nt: TGTGCCAGCAGTTCTGGGGTGCGCCAAGAGACCCAGTACTTC; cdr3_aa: CASSSGVRQETQYF
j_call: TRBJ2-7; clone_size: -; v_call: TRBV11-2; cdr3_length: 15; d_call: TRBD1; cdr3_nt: TGTGCCAGCAGCTCAAGGACAGGAGCCTGGTACGAGCAGTACTTC; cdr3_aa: CASSSRTGAWYEQYF
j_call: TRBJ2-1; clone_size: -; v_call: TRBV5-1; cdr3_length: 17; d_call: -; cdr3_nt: TGCGCCAGCAGCAATCAGGGGCTAATGTCTCCGTACAATGAGCAGTTCTTC; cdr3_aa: CASSNQGLMSPYNEQFF
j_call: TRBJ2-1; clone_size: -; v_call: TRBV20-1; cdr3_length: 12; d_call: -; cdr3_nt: TGCAGTGGTTCTAACGTGCTCAATGAGCAGTTCTTC; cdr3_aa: CSGSNVLNEQFF
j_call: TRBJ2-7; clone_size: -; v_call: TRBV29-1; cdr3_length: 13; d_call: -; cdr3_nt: TGCAGCGTTGTGGGGGGCCCAGGCTACGAGCAGTACTTC; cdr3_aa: CSVVGGPGYEQYF
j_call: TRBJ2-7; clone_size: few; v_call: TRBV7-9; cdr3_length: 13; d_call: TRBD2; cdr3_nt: TGTGCCAGCAGCTATAGCGGGAACTACGAGCAGTACTTC; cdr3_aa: CASSYSGNYEQYF
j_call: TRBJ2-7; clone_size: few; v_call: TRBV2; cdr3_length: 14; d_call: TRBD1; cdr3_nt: TGTGCCAGCAGTGGGACAGGTGTATCGTACGAGCAGTACTTC; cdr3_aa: CASSGTGVSYEQYF
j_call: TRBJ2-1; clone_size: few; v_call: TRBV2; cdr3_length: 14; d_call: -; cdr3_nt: TGTGCCAGCACCGGAGGGCGGGGCCCCTATGAGCAGTTCTTC; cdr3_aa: CASTGGRGPYEQFF
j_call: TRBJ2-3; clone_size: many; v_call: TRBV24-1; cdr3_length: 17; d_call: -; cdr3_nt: TGTGCCACCAGTGACAACCGGGCCCTTCTAAACACAGATACGCAGTATTTT; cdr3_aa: CATSDNRALLNTDTQYF
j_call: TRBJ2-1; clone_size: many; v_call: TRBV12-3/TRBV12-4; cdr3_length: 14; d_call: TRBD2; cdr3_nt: TGTGCCAGCGCTGCTAGCGGGAGAAAGAATGAGCAGTTCTTC; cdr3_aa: CASAASGRKNEQFF
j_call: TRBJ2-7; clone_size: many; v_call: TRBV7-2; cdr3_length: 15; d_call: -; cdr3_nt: TGTGCCAGCAGCTTAGCGGTCCCGAAGGCCTACGAGCAGTACTTC; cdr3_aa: CASSLAVPKAYEQYF
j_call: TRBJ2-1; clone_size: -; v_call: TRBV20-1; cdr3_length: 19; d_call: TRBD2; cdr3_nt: TGCAGTGCTAGAGTTCAGGGACTAGCGGGAGTAATTCGGTACAATGAGCAGTTCTTC; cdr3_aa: CSARVQGLAGVIRYNEQFF
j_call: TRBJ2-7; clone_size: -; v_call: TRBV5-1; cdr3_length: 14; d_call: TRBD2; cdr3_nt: TGCGCCAGCAGCTTGGAAGCGGGAAGGGTCGAGCAGTACTTC; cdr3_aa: CASSLEAGRVEQYF
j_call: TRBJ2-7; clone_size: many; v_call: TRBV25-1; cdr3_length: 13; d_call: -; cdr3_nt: TGTGCCAGCAGTATAGGGGGTCTCTACGAGCAGTACTTC; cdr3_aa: CASSIGGLYEQYF
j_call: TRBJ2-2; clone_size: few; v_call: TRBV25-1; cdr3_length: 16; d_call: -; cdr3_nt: TGTGCCAGCAGTGAATATCCGGGGCTGGACACCGGGGAGCTGTTTTTT; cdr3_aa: CASSEYPGLDTGELFF
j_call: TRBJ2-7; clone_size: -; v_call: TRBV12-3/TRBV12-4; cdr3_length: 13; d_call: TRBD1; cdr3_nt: TGTGCCAGCAGCGGACCGGGACAGGACGAGCAGTACTTC; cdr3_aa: CASSGPGQDEQYF
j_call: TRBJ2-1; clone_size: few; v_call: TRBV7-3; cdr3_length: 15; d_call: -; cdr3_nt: TGTGCCAGCAGCTCCGGACCCCACTCCTACAATGAGCAGTTCTTC; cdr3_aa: CASSSGPHSYNEQFF
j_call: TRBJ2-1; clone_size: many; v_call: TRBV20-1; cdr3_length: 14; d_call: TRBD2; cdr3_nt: TGCAGTGCTAGAACCTGGCGGGAGGGGGATGAGCAGTTCTTC; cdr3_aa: CSARTWREGDEQFF
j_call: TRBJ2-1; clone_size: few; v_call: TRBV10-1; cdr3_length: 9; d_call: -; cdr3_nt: TGCGCCAGCACGCGTGAGCAGTTCTTC; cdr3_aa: CASTREQFF
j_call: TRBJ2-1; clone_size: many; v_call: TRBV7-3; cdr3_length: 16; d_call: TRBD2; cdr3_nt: TGTGCCAGCAGCTTAGGGCTAGCGGGAGGGTTCAATGAGCAGTTCTTC; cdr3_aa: CASSLGLAGGFNEQFF
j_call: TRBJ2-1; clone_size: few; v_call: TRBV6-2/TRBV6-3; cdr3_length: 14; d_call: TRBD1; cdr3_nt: TGTGCCAGCAGTTACAGGACAGGTCTCAATGAGCAGTTCTTC; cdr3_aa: CASSYRTGLNEQFF
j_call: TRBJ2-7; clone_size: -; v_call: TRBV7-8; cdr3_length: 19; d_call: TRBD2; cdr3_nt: TGTGCCAGCAGCCTAGCGAGGACTAGCGGGGACTTTAGCGCCTACGAGCAGTACTTC; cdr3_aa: CASSLARTSGDFSAYEQYF
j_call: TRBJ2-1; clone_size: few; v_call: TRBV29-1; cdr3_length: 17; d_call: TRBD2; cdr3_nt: TGCAGCGTGGCCGGGACTAGCGGCTCTAACGTACACAATGAGCAGTTCTTC; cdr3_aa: CSVAGTSGSNVHNEQFF
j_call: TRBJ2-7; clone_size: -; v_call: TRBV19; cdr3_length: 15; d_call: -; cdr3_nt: TGTGCCAGTACCTACCCGACAGGTCTCAGCTACGAGCAGTACTTC; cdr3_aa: CASTYPTGLSYEQYF
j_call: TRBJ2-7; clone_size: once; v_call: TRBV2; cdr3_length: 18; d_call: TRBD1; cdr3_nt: TGTACCAGCTGTCGTCCCGGGACAGGGAATAGCGGGTCTTACGAGCAGTACTTC; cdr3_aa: CTSCRPGTGNSGSYEQYF
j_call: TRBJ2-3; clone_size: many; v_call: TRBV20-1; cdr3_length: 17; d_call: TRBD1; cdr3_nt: TGCAGTGCTAGAGATCTCTTACAGGGGATATACACAGATACGCAGTATTTT; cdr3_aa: CSARDLLQGIYTDTQYF
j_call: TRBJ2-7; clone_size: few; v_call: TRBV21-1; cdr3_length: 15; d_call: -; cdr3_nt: TGTGCCAGCAGCTTACGACTAGCTGAATACTACGAGCAGTACTTC; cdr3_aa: CASSLRLAEYYEQYF
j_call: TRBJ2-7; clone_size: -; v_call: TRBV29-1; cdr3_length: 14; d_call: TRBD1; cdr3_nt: TGCAGCGTTGGAGGGACAGGGAGCTCCTACGAGCAGTACTTC; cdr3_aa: CSVGGTGSSYEQYF